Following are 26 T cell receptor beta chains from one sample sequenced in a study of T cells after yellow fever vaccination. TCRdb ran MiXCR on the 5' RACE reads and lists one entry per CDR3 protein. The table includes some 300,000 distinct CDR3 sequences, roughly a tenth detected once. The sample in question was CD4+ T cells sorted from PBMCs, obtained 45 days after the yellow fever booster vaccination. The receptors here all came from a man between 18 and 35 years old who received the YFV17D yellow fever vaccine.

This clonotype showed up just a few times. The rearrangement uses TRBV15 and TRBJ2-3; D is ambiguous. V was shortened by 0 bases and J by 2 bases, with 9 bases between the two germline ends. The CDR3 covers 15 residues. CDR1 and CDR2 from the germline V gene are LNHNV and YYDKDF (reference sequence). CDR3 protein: CATSRDRTFTDTQYF. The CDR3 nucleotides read TGTGCCACCAGCAGAGACAGGACCTTCACAGATACGCAGTATTTT. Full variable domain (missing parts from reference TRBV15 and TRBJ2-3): DAMVIQNPRYQVTQFGKPVTLSCSQTLNHNVMYWYQQKSSQAPKLLFHYYDKDFNNEADTPDNFQSRRPNTSFCFLDIRSPGLGDTAMYLCATSRDRTFTDTQYFGPGTRLTVL.

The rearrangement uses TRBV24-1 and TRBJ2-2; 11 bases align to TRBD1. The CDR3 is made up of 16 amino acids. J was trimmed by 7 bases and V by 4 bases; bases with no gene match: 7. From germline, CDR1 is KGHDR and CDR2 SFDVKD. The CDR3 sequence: CATSDPGQGEVGELFF. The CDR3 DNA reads TGTGCCACCAGTGACCCGGGACAGGGGGAGGTCGGGGAGCTGTTTTTT.

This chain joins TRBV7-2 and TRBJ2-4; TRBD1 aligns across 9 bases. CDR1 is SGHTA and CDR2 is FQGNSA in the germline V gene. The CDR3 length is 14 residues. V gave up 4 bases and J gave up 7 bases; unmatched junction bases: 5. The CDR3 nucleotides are TGTGCCAGCAGCTGGGACAGGGTCGGTAACATTCAGTACTTC. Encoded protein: CASSWDRVGNIQYF.

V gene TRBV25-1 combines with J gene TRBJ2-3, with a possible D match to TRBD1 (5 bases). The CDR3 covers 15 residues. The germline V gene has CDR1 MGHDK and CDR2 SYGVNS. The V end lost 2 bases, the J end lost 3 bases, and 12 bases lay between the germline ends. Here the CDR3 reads CASSEGAYRTDTQYF. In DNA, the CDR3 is TGTGCCAGCAGTGAAGGGGCGTACAGGACAGATACGCAGTATTTT.

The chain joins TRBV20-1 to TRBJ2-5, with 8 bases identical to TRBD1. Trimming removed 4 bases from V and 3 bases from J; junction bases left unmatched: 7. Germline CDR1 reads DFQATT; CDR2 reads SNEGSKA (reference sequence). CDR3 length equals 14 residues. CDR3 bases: TGCAGTGCTAAGCCCCGGACAGGGAAAGAGACCCAGTACTTC. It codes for CSAKPRTGKETQYF.

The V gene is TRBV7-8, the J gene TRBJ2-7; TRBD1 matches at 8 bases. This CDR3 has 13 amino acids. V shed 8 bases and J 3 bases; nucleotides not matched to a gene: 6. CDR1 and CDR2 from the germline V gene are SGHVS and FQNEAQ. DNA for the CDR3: TGTGCCAGCCACGGACAGGGTAACTACGAGCAGTACGTC. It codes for CASHGQGNYEQYV.

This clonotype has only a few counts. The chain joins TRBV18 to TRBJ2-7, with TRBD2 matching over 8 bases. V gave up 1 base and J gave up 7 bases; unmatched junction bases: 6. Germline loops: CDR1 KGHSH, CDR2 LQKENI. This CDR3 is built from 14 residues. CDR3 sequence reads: CASSPLSAGGEQYV. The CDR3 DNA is TGTGCCAGCTCACCACTGTCCGCGGGGGGTGAGCAGTACGTC.

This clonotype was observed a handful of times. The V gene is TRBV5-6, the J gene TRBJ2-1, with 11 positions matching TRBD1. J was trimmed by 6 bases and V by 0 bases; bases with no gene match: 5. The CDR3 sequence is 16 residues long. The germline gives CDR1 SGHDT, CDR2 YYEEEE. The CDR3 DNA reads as TGTGCCAGCAGCTTGGCATTGGGGACAGGGGGCAATGAGCAGTTCTTC. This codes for CASSLALGTGGNEQFF.

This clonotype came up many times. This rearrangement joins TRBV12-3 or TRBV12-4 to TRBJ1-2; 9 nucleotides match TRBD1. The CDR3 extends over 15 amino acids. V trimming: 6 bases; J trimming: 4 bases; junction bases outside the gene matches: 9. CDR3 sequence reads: CASSRPGTGLYGYTF. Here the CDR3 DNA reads TGTGCCAGCAGCCGTCCCGGGACAGGGCTCTATGGCTACACCTTC.

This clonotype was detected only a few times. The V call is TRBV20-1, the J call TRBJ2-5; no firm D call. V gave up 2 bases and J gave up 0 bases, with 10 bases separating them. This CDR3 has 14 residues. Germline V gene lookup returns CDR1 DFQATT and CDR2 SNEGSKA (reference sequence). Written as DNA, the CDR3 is TGCAGTGCTAGACTTCCCCTGTACCAAGAGACCCAGTACTTC. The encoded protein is CSARLPLYQETQYF.

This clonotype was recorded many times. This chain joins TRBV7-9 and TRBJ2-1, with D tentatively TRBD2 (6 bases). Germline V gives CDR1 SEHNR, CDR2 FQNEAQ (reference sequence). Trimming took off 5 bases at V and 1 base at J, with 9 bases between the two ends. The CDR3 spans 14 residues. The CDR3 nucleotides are TGTGCCAGCAGCGCGGGGAATTCCTACAATGAGCAGTTCTTC. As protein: CASSAGNSYNEQFF.

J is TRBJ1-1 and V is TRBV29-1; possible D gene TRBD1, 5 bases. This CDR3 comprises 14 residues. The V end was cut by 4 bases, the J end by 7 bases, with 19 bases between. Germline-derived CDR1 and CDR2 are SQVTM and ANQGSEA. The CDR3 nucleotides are TGCAGCGTTGGTTTCGCCGCTTCGGGGCATGAAGCTTTCTTT. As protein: CSVGFAASGHEAFF.

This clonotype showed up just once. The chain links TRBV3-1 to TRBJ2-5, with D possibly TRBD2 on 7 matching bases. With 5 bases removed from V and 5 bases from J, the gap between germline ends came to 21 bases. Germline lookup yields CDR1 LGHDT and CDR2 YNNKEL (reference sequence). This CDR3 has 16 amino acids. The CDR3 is CASSSRRGGERETQYF. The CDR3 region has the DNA TGTGCCAGCAGCTCCCGTAGGGGGGGCGAACGGGAGACCCAGTACTTC.

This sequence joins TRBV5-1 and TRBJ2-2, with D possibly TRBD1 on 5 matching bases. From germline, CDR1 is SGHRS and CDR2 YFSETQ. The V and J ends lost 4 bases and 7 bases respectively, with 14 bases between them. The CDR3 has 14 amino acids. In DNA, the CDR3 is TGCGCCAGCAGCCGACAGAGTTCAGACGGGGAGCTGTTTTTT. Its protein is CASSRQSSDGELFF.

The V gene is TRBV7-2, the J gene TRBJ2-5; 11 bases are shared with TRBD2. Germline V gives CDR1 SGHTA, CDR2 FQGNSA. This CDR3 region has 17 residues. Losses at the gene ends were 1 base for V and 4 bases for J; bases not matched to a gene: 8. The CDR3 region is CASSLGPSGGPGETQYF. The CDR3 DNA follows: TGTGCCAGCAGCTTAGGGCCTAGCGGGGGGCCCGGAGAGACCCAGTACTTC.

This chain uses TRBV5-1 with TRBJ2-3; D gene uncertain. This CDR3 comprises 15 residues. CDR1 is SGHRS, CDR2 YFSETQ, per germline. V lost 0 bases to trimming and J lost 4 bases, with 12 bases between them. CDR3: CASSLASLLADTQYF. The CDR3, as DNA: TGCGCCAGCAGCTTGGCCTCCCTTTTGGCAGATACGCAGTATTTT.

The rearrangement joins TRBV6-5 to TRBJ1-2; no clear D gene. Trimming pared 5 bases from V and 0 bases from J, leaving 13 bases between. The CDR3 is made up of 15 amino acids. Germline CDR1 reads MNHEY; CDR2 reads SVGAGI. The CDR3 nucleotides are TGTGCCAGCAGTGAAGAGGCAGCTCCTAACTATGGCTACACCTTC. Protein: CASSEEAAPNYGYTF.

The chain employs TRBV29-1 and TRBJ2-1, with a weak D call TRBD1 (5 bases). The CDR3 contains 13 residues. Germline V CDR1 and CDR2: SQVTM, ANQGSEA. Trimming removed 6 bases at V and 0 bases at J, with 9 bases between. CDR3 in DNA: TGCAGCGTACGACAGAGCTCCTACAATGAGCAGTTCTTC. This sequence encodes CSVRQSSYNEQFF.

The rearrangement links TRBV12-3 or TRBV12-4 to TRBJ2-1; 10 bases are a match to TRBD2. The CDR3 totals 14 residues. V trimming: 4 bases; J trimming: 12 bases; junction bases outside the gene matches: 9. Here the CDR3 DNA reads TGTGCCAGCAGTTATACTAGCGGGGTGGCAGGGCAGTTCTTC. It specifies CASSYTSGVAGQFF.

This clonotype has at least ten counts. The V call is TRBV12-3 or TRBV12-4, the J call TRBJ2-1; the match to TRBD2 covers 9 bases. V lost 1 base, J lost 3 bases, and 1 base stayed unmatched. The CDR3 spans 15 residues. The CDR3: CASSLGTSDYNEQFF. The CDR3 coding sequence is TGTGCCAGCAGTTTAGGGACTAGCGACTACAATGAGCAGTTCTTC.

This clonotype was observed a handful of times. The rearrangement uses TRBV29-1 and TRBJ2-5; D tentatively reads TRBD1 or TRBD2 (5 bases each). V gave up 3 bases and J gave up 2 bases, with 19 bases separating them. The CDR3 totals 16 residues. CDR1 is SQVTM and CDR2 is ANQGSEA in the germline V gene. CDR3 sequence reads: CSVDRYGAGEQETQYF. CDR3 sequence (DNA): TGCAGCGTTGATCGTTACGGGGCAGGAGAACAAGAGACCCAGTACTTC.

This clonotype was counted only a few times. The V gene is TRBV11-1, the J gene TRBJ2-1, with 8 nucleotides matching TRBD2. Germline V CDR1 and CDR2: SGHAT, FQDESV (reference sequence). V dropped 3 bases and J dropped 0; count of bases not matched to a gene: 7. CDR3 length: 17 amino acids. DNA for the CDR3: TGTGCCAGCAGCTTCTTTAGCGGGACGAGCTCCTACAATGAGCAGTTCTTC. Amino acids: CASSFFSGTSSYNEQFF.

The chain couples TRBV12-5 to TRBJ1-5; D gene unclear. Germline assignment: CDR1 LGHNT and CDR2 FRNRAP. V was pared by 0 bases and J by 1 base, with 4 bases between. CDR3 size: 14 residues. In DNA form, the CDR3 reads TGTGCTAGTGGTTTGGTAAAGAGCAATCAGCCCCAGCATTTT. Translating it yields CASGLVKSNQPQHF.

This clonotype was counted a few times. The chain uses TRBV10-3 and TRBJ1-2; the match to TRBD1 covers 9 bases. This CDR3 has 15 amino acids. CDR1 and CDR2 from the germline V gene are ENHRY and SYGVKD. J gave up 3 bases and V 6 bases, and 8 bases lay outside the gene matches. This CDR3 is CAIRDGQGSDYGYTF. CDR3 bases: TGTGCCATCAGGGACGGACAGGGGAGCGACTATGGCTACACCTTC.

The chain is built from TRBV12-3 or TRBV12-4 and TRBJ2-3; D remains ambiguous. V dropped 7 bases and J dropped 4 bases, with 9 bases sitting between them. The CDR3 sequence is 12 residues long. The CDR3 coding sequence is TGTGCCAGCACCCAGCGTCCAGATACGCAGTATTTT. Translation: CASTQRPDTQYF.

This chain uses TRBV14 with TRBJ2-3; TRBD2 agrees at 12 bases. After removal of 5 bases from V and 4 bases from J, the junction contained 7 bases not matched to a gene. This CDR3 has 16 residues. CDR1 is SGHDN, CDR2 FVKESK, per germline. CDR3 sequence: CASSKRLAGAADTQYF. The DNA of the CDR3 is TGTGCCAGCAGCAAGCGACTAGCGGGGGCCGCAGATACGCAGTATTTT.